This TCR beta chain is from a study of blood T cell repertoires in COVID-19. Assay: immunoSEQ multiplex PCR; the TCRdb copy retains only in-frame clones and omits some. The sample lists about 210,000 clones, 90% to 95% seen once, with more than 0.95% in the top ten. The ends were cut back, 3 bases at V and 4 bases at J, with 12 bases in the middle. The CDR3 contains 14 residues. The J gene is TRBJ1-2, the V gene TRBV23-1; perhaps TRBD1 as D (6 bases). TRBV23-1 is designated an ORF whose function remains uncertain. Sequencing input: peripheral blood. The sequence was obtained from a man younger than 40 with acute or convalescent COVID-19. In nucleotides, the CDR3 is TGCGCCAGCAGTCATCTCGACAGGTCCTATGGCTACACCTTC. It specifies CASSHLDRSYGYTF.